This T cell receptor (beta chain) was sequenced in a study of blood T cells in healthy people across ages. Remarks on this clonotype: Its specificity is not known.

Together with a sample-barcoded 5' primer, a J-beta primer mix was included in a second PCR lasting about 6 to 12 cycles. TCRdb analysed the 5' RACE reads with MiXCR anew, one entry per CDR3 protein. The data show about 580,000 distinct CDR3 sequences, 45% to 55% seen once. All donors came from Russia, were Caucasian and healthy, and spanned ages about 6 to 95. CDR1 is DFQATT, CDR2 SNEGSKA, per germline (reference sequence). The V end lost 3 bases, the J end lost 11 bases, and 25 bases lay between the germline ends. CDR3 size: 15 residues. General observations from the study: Any changes in expanded clonotypes were possibly confounded, as donor CMV status remained unknown.

Sequencing was performed on blood. The receptor was isolated from a man older than 75 in good health. The chain joins TRBV20-1 to TRBJ2-5; tentative D call: TRBD2 (6 bases). CDR3: CSASQYGGGMREQYF. CDR3 sequence (DNA): TGCAGTGCTAGCCAGTACGGGGGTGGGATGAGAGAGCAGTACTTC.